Following are 25 T cell receptor beta chains from one sample sequenced in a study of blood T cell repertoires in COVID-19. Clones were sequenced by immunoSEQ multiplex PCR, and TCRdb holds only the in-frame ones, with some missing. The data contain approximately 56,000 clones, about 81% of them singletons. The specimen was peripheral blood. Receptor source: an elderly woman with COVID-19, enrolled during active disease.

CDR3 region: CASRRAGTGGVGNEQFF. As DNA, the CDR3 is TGTGCCAGCAGGCGCGCCGGGACAGGGGGCGTGGGCAATGAGCAGTTCTTC. The V gene is TRBV7-6, the J gene TRBJ2-1, with 12 bases identical to TRBD1. Germline CDR1 SGHVS, CDR2 FNYEAQ. This CDR3 contains 17 residues. After removal of 6 bases from V and 6 bases from J, the junction contained 12 bases not matched to a gene. Full variable domain (outside the CDR3, taken from reference TRBV7-6 and TRBJ2-1): GAGVSQSPRYKVTKRGQDVALRCDPISGHVSLYWYRQALGQGPEFLTYFNYEAQQDKSGLPNDRFSAERPEGSISTLTIQRTEQRDSAMYRCASRRAGTGGVGNEQFFGPGTRLTVL.

The J gene is TRBJ2-7, the V gene TRBV5-4; 9 positions agree with TRBD1. The CDR3 runs 15 residues. CDR1 is SGHNT, CDR2 YYREEE, per germline (reference sequence). V was clipped by 3 bases and J by 3 bases; unmatched bases: 7. This chain's CDR3 is CASSWGTGSSYEQYF. For the CDR3, the DNA is TGTGCCAGCAGCTGGGGGACAGGGAGTAGCTACGAGCAGTACTTC. The full variable domain, in which reference TRBV5-4 and TRBJ2-7 provide the parts outside the CDR3, is ETGVTQSPTHLIKTRGQQVTLRCSSQSGHNTVSWYQQALGQGPQFIFQYYREEENGRGNFPPRFSGLQFPNYSSELNVNALELDDSALYLCASSWGTGSSYEQYFGPGTRLTVT.

J is TRBJ2-3 and V is TRBV14; TRBD2 aligns across 11 bases. The ends lost 3 bases at V and 0 bases at J; junction bases unmatched: 8. The V gene's germline CDR1 is SGHDN and CDR2 FVKESK. This CDR3 has 18 residues. The CDR3 sequence is CASSHRGLAGGSTDTQYF. The CDR3 bases are TGTGCCAGCAGCCACCGCGGACTAGCGGGTGGTAGCACAGATACGCAGTATTTT.

This clone was recorded once. The chain employs TRBV28 and TRBJ2-4, with D tentatively TRBD2 (7 bases). With 6 bases removed from V and 3 bases from J, the gap between germline ends came to 21 bases. CDR1 and CDR2 (germline): MDHEN, SYDVKM. The CDR3 has 17 residues. DNA of the CDR3: TGTGCCAGCAGCTACACCCCGGGGGGCAGGGACAAAAACATTCAGTACTTC. Its translation is CASSYTPGGRDKNIQYF.

The chain carries TRBV7-2 and TRBJ1-3; 10 bases align to TRBD1. V was clipped by 2 bases and J by 1 base; unmatched bases: 2. CDR1 is SGHTA, CDR2 FQGNSA, per germline. This CDR3 is built from 16 residues. The CDR3 loop reads CASSLMDRGSGNTIYF. In DNA, the CDR3 is TGTGCCAGCAGCTTAATGGACAGGGGGTCTGGAAACACCATATATTTT.

The rearrangement links TRBV3-1 (or the pseudogene TRBV3-2) to TRBJ1-2; 7 nucleotides align to TRBD1. The germline V gene has CDR1 LGHDT and CDR2 YNNKEL (reference sequence). This CDR3 is 15 amino acids long. The V segment lost 1 base and the J segment 1 base; nucleotides outside the gene matches: 3. The CDR3 DNA is TGTGCCAGCAGCCAAGTGGGACAGTTTAACTATGGCTACACCTTC. Protein: CASSQVGQFNYGYTF.

V and J are TRBV7-6 and TRBJ1-4, with TRBD1 matching 10 bases. The CDR3 has 16 amino acids. Germline V gene sequence: CDR1 SGHVS, CDR2 FNYEAQ. The V and J ends lost 5 bases and 6 bases, in that order; junction bases with no gene match: 9. CDR3 loop: CASSDQLGQGDEKLFF. The CDR3 region has the DNA TGTGCCAGCAGCGACCAGCTAGGACAGGGGGATGAAAAACTGTTTTTT.

This sequence joins TRBV6-1 and TRBJ1-1; 9 bases line up with TRBD1. The germline V gene encodes CDR1 MNHNS and CDR2 SASEGT. V lost 4 bases, J lost 0 bases, and 9 bases stayed unmatched. The CDR3 extends over 17 amino acids. CDR3 nucleotide sequence: TGTGCCAGCAGTGGGCGGACAGGGGCAAACATGAACACTGAAGCTTTCTTT. It yields the protein CASSGRTGANMNTEAFF.

The rearrangement joins TRBV10-3 to TRBJ2-7; 9 bases agree with TRBD1. Trimming removed 1 base from V and 4 bases from J; junction bases left unmatched: 2. The CDR3 has 14 amino acids. CDR1 is ENHRY, CDR2 SYGVKD, per germline. The CDR3 loop is CAISELGTGYEQYF. The CDR3 region has the DNA TGTGCCATCAGTGAGTTGGGGACAGGGTACGAGCAGTACTTC.

As concerns this clone: The junction shows a germline mismatch at one end, possibly a read error. The chain uses TRBV5-6 and TRBJ1-1, with D possibly matching TRBD1 (6 bases). The germline V gene encodes CDR1 SGHDT and CDR2 YYEEEE. The CDR3 has 14 amino acids. CDR3 in amino acids: CASSSGVRNAEAFF. In DNA form, the CDR3 reads TGTGCCAGCAGCTCAGGGGTGAGGAACGCTGAAGCTTTCTTT.

This clone came up a few times. The V call is TRBV24-1, the J call TRBJ2-1; 7 bases match TRBD1. Germline CDR1 reads KGHDR; CDR2 reads SFDVKD. J was trimmed by 5 bases and V by 3 bases; bases with no gene match: 21. The CDR3 sequence is 20 residues long. The CDR3 DNA is TGTGCCACCAGTGATCCCCCCGGGACAGTGAAATCGGCGGCTAACAATGAGCAGTTCTTC. Amino acid sequence: CATSDPPGTVKSAANNEQFF.

This sequence joins TRBV10-1 and TRBJ1-2; 8 positions match TRBD1. The CDR3 contains 15 residues. J lost 6 bases, V lost 0 bases, and 6 bases had no gene match. CDR1 and CDR2 (germline): WNHNN, SYGVQD (reference sequence). The CDR3 spells CASSESLTGEDGYTF. The CDR3 DNA sequence: TGCGCCAGCAGTGAGTCGCTGACAGGGGAGGATGGCTACACCTTC.

The chain has TRBV6-1 and TRBJ2-7, with D hard to call. Germline V gene lookup returns CDR1 MNHNS and CDR2 SASEGT. The ends were cut back, 2 bases at V and 5 bases at J, with 13 bases in the middle. The CDR3 totals 14 residues. The CDR3 here is CASSEIGERDEQYF. DNA for the CDR3: TGTGCCAGCAGTGAAATAGGCGAACGGGACGAGCAGTACTTC.

The chain has TRBV10-1 and TRBJ2-2; D unresolved. The germline V gene has CDR1 WNHNN and CDR2 SYGVQD (reference sequence). This CDR3 spans 12 amino acids. The V end lost 8 bases, the J end lost 4 bases, and 8 bases lay between the germline ends. The chain's CDR3 is CASPRSTGELFF. Written as DNA, the CDR3 is TGCGCCAGCCCCAGAAGCACCGGGGAGCTGTTTTTT.

This clone appeared a single time. The J gene is TRBJ2-3, the V gene TRBV6-5, with D possibly matching TRBD1 (5 bases). The CDR3 consists of 11 residues. V lost 4 bases, J lost 6 bases, and 5 bases lay in between. The germline gives CDR1 MNHEY, CDR2 SVGAGI. The CDR3 DNA is TGTGCCAGCAGTTCAGGGGATACGCAGTATTTT. This codes for CASSSGDTQYF.

The table lists this clone with a few counts. V is TRBV2 and J is TRBJ1-1; TRBD1 matches 9 bases. Unmatched junction bases numbered 7, after V lost 0 bases and J lost 5 bases. Germline CDR1 reads SNHLY; CDR2 reads FYNNEI. This CDR3 has 16 amino acids. As DNA, the CDR3 is TGTGCCAGCAGTGAAGCGCGGGGACAGGGAGGTACTGAAGCTTTCTTT. It encodes CASSEARGQGGTEAFF. Combining the CDR3 with reference TRBV2 and TRBJ1-1 gives the whole variable domain EPEVTQTPSHQVTQMGQEVILRCVPISNHLYFYWYRQILGQKVEFLVSFYNNEISEKSEIFDDQFSVERPDGSNFTLKIRSTKLEDSAMYFCASSEARGQGGTEAFFGQGTRLTVV.

The chain recombines TRBV7-6 with TRBJ2-3; TRBD2 matches 10 bases. V lost 0 bases, J lost 3 bases, and 6 bases stayed unmatched. Germline V gene data show CDR1 as SGHVS and CDR2 as FNYEAQ. CDR3 length equals 17 residues. The CDR3: CASSLAKLAGDTDTQYF. CDR3 coding DNA: TGTGCCAGCAGCTTAGCCAAGCTAGCGGGAGATACAGATACGCAGTATTTT.

J is TRBJ2-5 and V is TRBV15, with D perhaps TRBD2 (6 bases). The germline V gene has CDR1 LNHNV and CDR2 YYDKDF (reference sequence). V was shortened by 1 base and J by 5 bases, with 14 bases between the two germline ends. The CDR3 totals 15 residues. The CDR3 sequence: CATSRGRGVEETQYF. Written as DNA, the CDR3 is TGTGCCACCAGCAGAGGGAGGGGAGTGGAGGAGACCCAGTACTTC.

The chain joins TRBV5-5 to TRBJ1-6, with D possibly being TRBD1 (5 bases). Trimming took 0 bases from V and 9 from J, leaving 10 bases between them. This CDR3 has 14 residues. The germline V gene encodes CDR1 SGHKS and CDR2 YYEKEE (reference sequence). Here the CDR3 reads CASSLVSGISPLHF. CDR3 nucleotides: TGTGCCAGCAGCTTGGTGTCAGGGATTTCACCCCTCCACTTT.

The rearrangement links TRBV29-1 to TRBJ2-7; 11 nucleotides agree with TRBD1. Unmatched junction bases numbered 2, after V lost 0 bases and J lost 4 bases. The CDR3 spans 14 residues. CDR1 SQVTM and CDR2 ANQGSEA come from the germline V gene. The CDR3 is CSVEEDRGLYEQYF. CDR3 DNA: TGCAGCGTTGAAGAGGACAGGGGGCTATACGAGCAGTACTTC.

The rearrangement joins TRBV10-2 to TRBJ2-1, with D unresolved. The length of the CDR3 is 14 residues. V lost 6 bases to trimming and J lost 5 bases, with 14 bases between them. Per the germline V gene, CDR1 is WSHSY and CDR2 is SAAADI. The CDR3 DNA sequence: TGCGCCAGCAGCGCATTAATCGAGAACAATGAGCAGTTCTTC. Encoded protein: CASSALIENNEQFF.

This clone occurred once. The J gene is TRBJ1-4, the V gene TRBV7-3, with 7 bases fitting TRBD1. With V trimmed by 5 bases and J by 7 bases, 4 bases remained unmatched. The germline CDR1 and CDR2 sequences are SGHTA and FQGTGA. The CDR3 extends over 13 amino acids. CDR3 amino acids: CASSRQGGEKLFF. CDR3 bases: TGTGCCAGCAGCCGCCAGGGGGGTGAAAAACTGTTTTTT.

This clone was seen a handful of times. This chain connects TRBV10-1 to TRBJ1-1, with D uncertain. The CDR3 consists of 13 residues. The germline V gene has CDR1 WNHNN and CDR2 SYGVQD (reference sequence). Between the trimmed V and J ends, which lost 3 bases and 1 base, there was a span of 6 bases. This CDR3 is CASSDLGNTEAFF. Here the CDR3 DNA reads TGCGCCAGCAGTGACCTAGGGAACACTGAAGCTTTCTTT.

The chain has TRBV2 and TRBJ2-7; 10 bases align to TRBD1. There are 15 residues in the CDR3. V lost 8 bases and J lost 3; bases outside the gene matches: 10. The V gene's germline CDR1 is SNHLY and CDR2 FYNNEI. As DNA, the CDR3 is TGTGCCAGCGGGGGGAGGCGGACAGGGGGCTACGAGCAGTACTTC. This sequence encodes CASGGRRTGGYEQYF.

The CDR3 here is CASSSGTGAQFF. CDR3 sequence (DNA): TGTGCCAGCAGTTCTGGGACTGGGGCGCAGTTCTTC. This chain uses TRBV7-9 with TRBJ2-1; a weak D match, TRBD2 (6 bases). The CDR3 contains 12 residues. Germline V CDR1 and CDR2: SEHNR, FQNEAQ (reference sequence). V was shortened by 6 bases and J by 12 bases, with 15 bases between the two germline ends.